Listed below are T cell receptor beta chains from one sample, sequenced in a study of blood T cell repertoires in COVID-19. Some clones are missing from TCRdb's copy, which holds only in-frame ones; the method was immunoSEQ multiplex PCR. The table shows 75,000 to 100,000 clones, with approximately 87% occurring only once. Sequenced sample: peripheral blood. The receptors were sampled from a human donor with acute or convalescent COVID-19. The donor label of this sample is uncertain. CDR3s include the opening cysteine and the closing phenylalanine or tryptophan. A D gene is named only where the DNA matches it firmly. Part of the rows lack a size; the others show once, few, many or a class for expanded clones.

v_gene	abundance	j_gene	d_gene	CDR3aa	CDR3nt
TRBV11-3	NA	TRBJ2-1	TRBD2	CASSLVPSGGGEQFF	TGTGCCAGCAGCTTAGTACCTAGCGGGGGCGGGGAGCAGTTCTTC
TRBV7-9	NA	TRBJ2-7	TRBD1	CASSLSQGAYEQYF	TGTGCCAGCAGCTTATCCCAGGGGGCTTACGAGCAGTACTTC
TRBV10-3	NA	TRBJ2-1	TRBD2	CAISEPPGTSYNEQFF	TGTGCCATCAGTGAGCCCCCCGGGACTAGCTACAATGAGCAGTTCTTC
TRBV5-4	NA	TRBJ1-1	NA	CASSFGGTEAFF	TGTGCCAGCAGCTTCGGGGGAACTGAAGCTTTCTTT
TRBV5-1	NA	TRBJ1-3	NA	CASGGAEDAGNTIYF	TGCGCCAGCGGCGGGGCTGAGGACGCTGGAAACACCATATATTTT
TRBV11-2	NA	TRBJ1-4	TRBD1	CASSSDRGDSYEKLFF	TGTGCCAGCAGCTCGGACAGGGGGGACTCTTACGAAAAACTGTTTTTT
TRBV19	few	TRBJ1-2	TRBD1	CASSAGQGNYGYTF	TGTGCCAGTAGTGCAGGACAGGGCAACTATGGCTACACCTTC
TRBV11-3	NA	TRBJ2-2	TRBD1	CASRQTGGTGELFF	TGTGCCAGCAGACAGACAGGGGGCACCGGGGAGCTGTTTTTT
TRBV7-2	NA	TRBJ2-7	NA	CASSLSRGAYEQYF	TGTGCCAGCAGCTTAAGCAGGGGAGCCTACGAGCAGTACTTC
TRBV19	NA	TRBJ1-6	NA	CASSMYVATNSPLHF	TGTGCCAGTAGTATGTATGTAGCGACCAATTCACCCCTCCACTTT
TRBV11-3	NA	TRBJ2-4	NA	CASSLERVAKNIQYF	TGTGCCAGCAGCCTCGAGAGGGTAGCCAAAAACATTCAGTACTTC